Below are 8 T cell receptor beta chains sequenced from a single sample in a study of monozygotic twins with inflammatory bowel disease. TCRdb reprocessed the 5' RACE reads and reports one entry per CDR3 protein, with no DNA. In total, the table holds approximately 150,000 distinct CDR3 sequences. Sequenced sample: blood. The receptors were sampled from a human donor with ulcerative colitis or Crohn's disease, or a healthy co-twin of an affected twin (not recorded which).

The chain couples TRBV5-1 to TRBJ2-7; the TCRdb D gene call, TRBD1, has no DNA to confirm it. The length of the CDR3 is 15 residues. Germline lookup yields CDR1 SGHRS and CDR2 YFSETQ. This CDR3 reads CASSHQRDRGDEQYF.

V and J are TRBV15 and TRBJ1-1. Germline assignment: CDR1 LNHNV and CDR2 YYDKDF (reference sequence). The CDR3 consists of 13 residues. The CDR3 protein is CATSRVYATGAFF.

The chain combines TRBV27 with TRBJ1-2; lacking DNA, the TRBD1 call made by TCRdb goes unchecked. The CDR3 consists of 13 residues. Per germline, CDR1 MNHEY and CDR2 SMNVEV (reference sequence). CDR3 region: CASSSGQGGGYTF.

V and J are TRBV7-2 and TRBJ2-1; TCRdb lists TRBD1, though no DNA is available to test this call. Looked up from germline, CDR1 is SGHTA and CDR2 is FQGNSA. CDR3 length: 12 residues. CDR3 sequence reads: CASTPGVDEQFF.

The genes are TRBV7-2 and TRBJ2-1; TCRdb lists TRBD2, though no DNA is available to test this call. Germline V gives CDR1 SGHTA, CDR2 FQGNSA. This CDR3 comprises 13 residues. The CDR3 region is CASSLQARDEQFF.

The rearrangement uses TRBV28 and TRBJ1-2. There are 17 residues in the CDR3. Germline assignment: CDR1 MDHEN and CDR2 SYDVKM. CDR3 in amino acids: CASSSQAGGRKNYGYTF.

The V call is TRBV7-8, the J call TRBJ1-2; TCRdb designates TRBD1, a call that cannot be tested without DNA. CDR3 size: 15 residues. The V gene's germline CDR1 is SGHVS and CDR2 FQNEAQ. CDR3: CASSPHGQGSYGYTF.

The V gene is TRBV20-1, the J gene TRBJ2-3; the D call of TRBD1 rests on TCRdb alone, since no DNA is present to check it. The CDR3 consists of 19 residues. Germline V gene sequence: CDR1 DFQATT, CDR2 SNEGSKA (reference sequence). The CDR3 sequence: CSARGGTGFSQVSGDTQYF.